This T cell receptor beta chain was found in a study of regulatory T cells. General study results and limits: In CD3G-deficient patients, conventional CD4+ T cells were enriched for hydrophobic CDR3 residues at positions 6 and 7.

Note on this clone: The target antigen is unknown.

The PCR used 52 TRBV and 13 TRBJ primers. Assay used: immunoSEQ multiplex PCR; TCRdb lists only in-frame clones, some missing. The repertoire holds about 35,000 clones, with about 88% as singletons. The sequence came from a person aged 18 to 35 with CD3G deficiency. What was sequenced was conventional CD4+ T cells sorted from blood.

CDR3 in amino acids: CASRPTGSRNEQYF. Here the CDR3 DNA reads TGTGCCAGCAGACCAACGGGAAGTCGGAACGAGCAGTACTTC. The chain couples TRBV28 to TRBJ2-7; tentatively, D is TRBD2 (5 bases). CDR1 is MDHEN and CDR2 is SYDVKM in the germline V gene. This CDR3 spans 14 amino acids. The V end lost 6 bases, the J end lost 5 bases, and 17 bases lay between the germline ends.